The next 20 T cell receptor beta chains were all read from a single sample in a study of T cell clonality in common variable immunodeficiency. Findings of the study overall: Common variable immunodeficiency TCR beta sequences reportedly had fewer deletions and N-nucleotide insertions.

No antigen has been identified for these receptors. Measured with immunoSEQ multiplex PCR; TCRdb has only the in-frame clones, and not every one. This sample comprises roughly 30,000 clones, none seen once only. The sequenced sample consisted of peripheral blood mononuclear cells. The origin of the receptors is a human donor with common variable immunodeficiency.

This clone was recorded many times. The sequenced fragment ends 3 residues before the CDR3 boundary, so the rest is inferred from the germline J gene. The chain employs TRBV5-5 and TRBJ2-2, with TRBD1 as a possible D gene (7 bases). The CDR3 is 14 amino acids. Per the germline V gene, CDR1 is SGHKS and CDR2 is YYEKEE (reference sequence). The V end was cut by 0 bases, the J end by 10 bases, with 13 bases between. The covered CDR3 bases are TGTGCCAGCAGCTTGGTGCAGGGGGGCGTGGAG. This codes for CASSLVQGGVE. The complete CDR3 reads CASSLVQGGVELFF.

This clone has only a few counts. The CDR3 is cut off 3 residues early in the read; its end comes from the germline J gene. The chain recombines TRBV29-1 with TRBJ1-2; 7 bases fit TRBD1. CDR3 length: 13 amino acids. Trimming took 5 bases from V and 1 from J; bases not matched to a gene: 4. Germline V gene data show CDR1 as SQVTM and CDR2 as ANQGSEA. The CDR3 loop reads CSVLRGLNYGYTF. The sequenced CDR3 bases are TGCAGCGTTTTAAGGGGGCTTAACTATGGC.

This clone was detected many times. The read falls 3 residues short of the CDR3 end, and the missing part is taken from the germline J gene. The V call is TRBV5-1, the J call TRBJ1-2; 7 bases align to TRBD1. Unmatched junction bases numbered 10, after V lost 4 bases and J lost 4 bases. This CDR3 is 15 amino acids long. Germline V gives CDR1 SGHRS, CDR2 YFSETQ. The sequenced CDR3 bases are TGCGCCAGCAGCCCAAGTTTGGGACAGAGCTATGGC. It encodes CASSPSLGQSYG. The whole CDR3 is CASSPSLGQSYGYTF.

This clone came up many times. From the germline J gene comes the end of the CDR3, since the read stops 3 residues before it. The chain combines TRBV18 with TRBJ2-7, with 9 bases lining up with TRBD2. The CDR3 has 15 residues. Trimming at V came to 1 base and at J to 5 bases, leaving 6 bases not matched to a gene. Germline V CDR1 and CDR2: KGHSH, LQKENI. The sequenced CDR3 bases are TGTGCCAGCTCACCACGGAGCGGGGGGAAGGACGAG. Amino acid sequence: CASSPRSGGKDE. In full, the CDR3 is CASSPRSGGKDEQYF.

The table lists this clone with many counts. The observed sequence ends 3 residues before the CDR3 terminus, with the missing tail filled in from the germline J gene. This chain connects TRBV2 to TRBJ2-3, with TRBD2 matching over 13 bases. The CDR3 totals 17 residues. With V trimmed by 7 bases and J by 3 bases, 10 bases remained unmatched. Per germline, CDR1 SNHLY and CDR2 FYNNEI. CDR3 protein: CASTELAGGHRTDTQYF. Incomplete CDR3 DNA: TGTGCCAGCACCGAACTAGCGGGGGGGCATAGGACAGATACG.

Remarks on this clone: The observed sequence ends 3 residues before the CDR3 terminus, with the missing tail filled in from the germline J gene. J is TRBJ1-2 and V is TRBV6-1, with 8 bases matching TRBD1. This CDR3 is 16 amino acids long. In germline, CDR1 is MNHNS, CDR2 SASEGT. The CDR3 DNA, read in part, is TGTGCCAGCAGTGATGGCCGAGGGACAGGCCTGTCAGGC. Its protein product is CASSDGRGTGLSG. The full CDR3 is CASSDGRGTGLSGYTF.

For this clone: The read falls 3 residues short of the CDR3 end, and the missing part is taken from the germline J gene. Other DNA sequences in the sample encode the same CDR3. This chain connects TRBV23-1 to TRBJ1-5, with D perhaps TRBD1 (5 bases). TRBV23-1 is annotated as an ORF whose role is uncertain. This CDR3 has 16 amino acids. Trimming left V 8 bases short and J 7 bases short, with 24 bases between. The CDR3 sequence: CASPGGVPTVGQPQHF. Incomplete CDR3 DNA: TGCGCCAGCCCTGGGGGGGTGCCTACAGTGGGGCAGCCC.

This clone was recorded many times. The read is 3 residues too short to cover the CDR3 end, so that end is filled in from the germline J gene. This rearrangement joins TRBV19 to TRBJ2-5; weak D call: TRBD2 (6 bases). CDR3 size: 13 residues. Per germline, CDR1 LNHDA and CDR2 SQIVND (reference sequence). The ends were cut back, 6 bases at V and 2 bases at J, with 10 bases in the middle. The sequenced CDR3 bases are TGTGCCAGTAGCTGGAGGGCTCAAGAGACC. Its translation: CASSWRAQET. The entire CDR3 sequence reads CASSWRAQETQYF.

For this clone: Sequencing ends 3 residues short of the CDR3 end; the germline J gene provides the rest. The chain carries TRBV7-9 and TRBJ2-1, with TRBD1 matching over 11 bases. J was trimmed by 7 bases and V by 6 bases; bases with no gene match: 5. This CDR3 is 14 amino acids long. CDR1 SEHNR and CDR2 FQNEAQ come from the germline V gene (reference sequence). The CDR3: CASRPGTGGNEQFF. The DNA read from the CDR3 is TGTGCCAGCAGACCCGGGACAGGGGGGAATGAG.

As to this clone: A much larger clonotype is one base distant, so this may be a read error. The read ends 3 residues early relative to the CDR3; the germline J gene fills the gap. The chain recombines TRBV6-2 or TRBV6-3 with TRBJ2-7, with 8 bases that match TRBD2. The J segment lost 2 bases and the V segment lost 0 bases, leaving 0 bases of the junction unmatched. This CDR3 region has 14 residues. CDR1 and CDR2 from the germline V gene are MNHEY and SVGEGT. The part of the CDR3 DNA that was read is TGTGCCAGCAGTTACTCTAGCGGGGCCTACGAG. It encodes CASSYSSGAYE. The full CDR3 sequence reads CASSYSSGAYEQYF.

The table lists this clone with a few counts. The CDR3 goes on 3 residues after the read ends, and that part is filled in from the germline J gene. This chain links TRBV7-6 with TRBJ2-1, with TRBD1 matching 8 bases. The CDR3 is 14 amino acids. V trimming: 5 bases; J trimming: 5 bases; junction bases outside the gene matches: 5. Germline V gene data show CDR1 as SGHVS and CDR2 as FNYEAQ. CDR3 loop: CASSTQGADNEQFF. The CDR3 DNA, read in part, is TGTGCCAGCAGCACCCAGGGGGCCGACAATGAG. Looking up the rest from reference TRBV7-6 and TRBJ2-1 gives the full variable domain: GAGVSQSPRYKVTKRGQDVALRCDPISGHVSLYWYRQALGQGPEFLTYFNYEAQQDKSGLPNDRFSAERPEGSISTLTIQRTEQRDSAMYRCASSTQGADNEQFFGPGTRLTVL.

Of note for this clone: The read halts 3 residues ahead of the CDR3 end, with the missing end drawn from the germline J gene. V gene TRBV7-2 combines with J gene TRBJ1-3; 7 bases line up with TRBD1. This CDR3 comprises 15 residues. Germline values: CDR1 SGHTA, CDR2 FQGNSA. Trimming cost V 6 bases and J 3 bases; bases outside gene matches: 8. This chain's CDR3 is CASSLRGLGGNTIYF. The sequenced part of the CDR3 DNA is TGTGCCAGCAGTTTGAGGGGGCTGGGTGGAAACACC. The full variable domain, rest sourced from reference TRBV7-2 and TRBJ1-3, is GAGVSQSPSNKVTEKGKDVELRCDPISGHTALYWYRQSLGQGLEFLIYFQGNSAPDKSGLPSDRFSAERTGGSVSTLTIQRTQQEDSAVYLCASSLRGLGGNTIYFGEGSWLTVV.

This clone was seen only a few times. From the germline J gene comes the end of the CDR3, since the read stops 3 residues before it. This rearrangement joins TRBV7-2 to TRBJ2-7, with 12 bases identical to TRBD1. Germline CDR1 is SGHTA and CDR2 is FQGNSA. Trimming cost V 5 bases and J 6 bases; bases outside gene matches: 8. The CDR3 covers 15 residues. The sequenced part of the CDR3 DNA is TGTGCCAGCAGCGGCCGGGACAGGGGGCATACCGAG. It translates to CASSGRDRGHTE. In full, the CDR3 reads CASSGRDRGHTEQYF.

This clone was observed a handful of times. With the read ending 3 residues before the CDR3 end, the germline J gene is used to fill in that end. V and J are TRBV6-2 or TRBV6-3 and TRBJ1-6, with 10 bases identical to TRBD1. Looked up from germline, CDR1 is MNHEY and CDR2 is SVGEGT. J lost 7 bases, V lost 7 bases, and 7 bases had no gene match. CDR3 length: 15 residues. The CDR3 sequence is CASTKGQGPNSPLHF. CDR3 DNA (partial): TGTGCCAGCACCAAGGGACAGGGGCCGAATTCACCC.

The CDR3 DNA, read in part, is TGTGCCAGCAGTTACCCAAGGGACAAGAGCTCCTACGAG. Amino acid sequence: CASSYPRDKSSYE. The whole CDR3 sequence reads CASSYPRDKSSYEQYF. This chain connects TRBV6-2 or TRBV6-3 to TRBJ2-7, with a weak D call TRBD1 (6 bases). The read terminates 3 residues ahead of where the CDR3 ends, so the germline J gene completes it. This CDR3 contains 16 residues. Germline V CDR1 and CDR2: MNHEY, SVGEGT. Trimming removed 2 bases at V and 0 bases at J, with 14 bases between.

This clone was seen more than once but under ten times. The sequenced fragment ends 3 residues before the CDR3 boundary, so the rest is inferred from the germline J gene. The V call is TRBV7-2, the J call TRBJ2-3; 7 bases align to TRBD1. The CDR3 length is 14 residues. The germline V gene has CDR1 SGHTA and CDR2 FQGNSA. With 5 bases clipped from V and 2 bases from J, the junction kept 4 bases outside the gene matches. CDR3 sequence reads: CASSPTGLTDTQYF. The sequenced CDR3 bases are TGTGCCAGCAGCCCGACAGGGCTCACAGATACG.

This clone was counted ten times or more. The sequenced CDR3 bases are TGTGCCATCAGTGACATCGGGGGGGGCAATGAAAAA. Translation gives CAISDIGGGNEK. The full CDR3 sequence reads CAISDIGGGNEKLFF. The rearrangement joins TRBV10-3 to TRBJ1-4; D is possibly TRBD1 (6 bases). The read gets to within 3 residues of the CDR3 end, and the germline J gene fills in the rest. Germline V gives CDR1 ENHRY, CDR2 SYGVKD. There are 15 residues in the CDR3. V was shortened by 3 bases and J by 5 bases, with 13 bases between the two germline ends.

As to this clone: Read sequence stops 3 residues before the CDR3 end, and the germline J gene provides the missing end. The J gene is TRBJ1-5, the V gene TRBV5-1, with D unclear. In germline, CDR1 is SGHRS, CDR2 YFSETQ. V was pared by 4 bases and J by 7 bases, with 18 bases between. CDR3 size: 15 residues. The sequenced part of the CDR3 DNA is TGCGCCAGCAGCAAAGGGCCCCAGGCAAAGCAGCCC. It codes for CASSKGPQAKQP. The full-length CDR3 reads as CASSKGPQAKQPQHF. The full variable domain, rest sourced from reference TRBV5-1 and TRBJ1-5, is KAGVTQTPRYLIKTRGQQVTLSCSPISGHRSVSWYQQTPGQGLQFLFEYFSETQRNKGNFPGRFSGRQFSNSRSEMNVSTLELGDSALYLCASSKGPQAKQPQHFGDGTRLSIL.

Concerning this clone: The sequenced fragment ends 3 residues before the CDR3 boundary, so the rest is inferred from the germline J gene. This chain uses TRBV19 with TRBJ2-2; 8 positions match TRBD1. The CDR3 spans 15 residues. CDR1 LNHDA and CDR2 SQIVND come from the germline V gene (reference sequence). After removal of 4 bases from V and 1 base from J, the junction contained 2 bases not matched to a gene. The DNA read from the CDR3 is TGTGCCAGTAGTAAGGGACAGGTGAACACCGGGGAG. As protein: CASSKGQVNTGE. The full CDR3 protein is CASSKGQVNTGELFF.

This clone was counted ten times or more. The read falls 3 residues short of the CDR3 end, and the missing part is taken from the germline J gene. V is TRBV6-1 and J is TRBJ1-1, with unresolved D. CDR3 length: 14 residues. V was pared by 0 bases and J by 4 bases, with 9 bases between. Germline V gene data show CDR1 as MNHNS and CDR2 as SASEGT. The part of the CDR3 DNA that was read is TGTGCCAGCAGTGAAGCGGCTGGCGGCACTGAA. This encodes CASSEAAGGTE. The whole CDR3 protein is CASSEAAGGTEAFF.